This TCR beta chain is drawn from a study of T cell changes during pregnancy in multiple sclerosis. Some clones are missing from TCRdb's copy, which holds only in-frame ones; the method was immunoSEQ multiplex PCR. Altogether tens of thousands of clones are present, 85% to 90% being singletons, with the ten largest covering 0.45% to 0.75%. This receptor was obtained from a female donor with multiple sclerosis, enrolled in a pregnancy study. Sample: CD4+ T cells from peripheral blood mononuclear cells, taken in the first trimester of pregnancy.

The CDR3 DNA follows: TGTGCCAGCAGCACTGAGGGTTTCCTCAACTCTGGGGCCAACGTCCTGACTTTC. This encodes CASSTEGFLNSGANVLTF. The chain combines TRBV7-3 with TRBJ2-6, with D possibly TRBD2 on 5 matching bases. Trimming removed 5 bases from V and 0 bases from J, with 17 bases in between. There are 18 residues in the CDR3. Per the germline V gene, CDR1 is SGHTA and CDR2 is FQGTGA.